This is a list of T cell receptor beta chains from one sample in a study of Graves' ophthalmopathy and Graves' hyperthyroidism. A single record per CDR3 protein comes from TCRdb applying MiXCR to the multiplex PCR reads. The data contain around 400,000 distinct CDR3 sequences, roughly 21% of them seen just once; the ten biggest clones take up roughly 3%. Sequenced sample: peripheral blood. The receptors were gathered from a woman between 18 and 30 years old with stable Graves' hyperthyroidism. CDR3s include the opening cysteine and the closing phenylalanine or tryptophan. A D gene is named only where the DNA matches it firmly. Clone size is shown for a subset of rows, as once, few, many or a class of expanded clone.

TRBJ2-7,many,TRBD1,TRBV10-1,CASSDNKPGTGEGEQYF,TGCGCCAGCAGTGACAATAAGCCCGGGACAGGGGAGGGAGAGCAGTACTTC
TRBJ2-2,many,.,TRBV6-1,CASTGRVSSGELFF,TGTGCCAGCACGGGGCGGGTTTCGTCCGGGGAGCTGTTTTTT
TRBJ2-4,.,.,TRBV12-3/TRBV12-4,CASSKSALAKNIQYF,TGTGCCAGCAGTAAAAGCGCCCTAGCCAAAAACATTCAGTACTTC
TRBJ2-2,.,.,TRBV29-1,CSVWTNTGELFF,TGCAGCGTATGGACAAACACCGGGGAGCTGTTTTTT
TRBJ1-2,many,.,TRBV19,CASSVRRGDGYTF,TGTGCCAGTAGTGTACGCAGGGGTGATGGCTACACCTTC
TRBJ1-1,.,.,TRBV6-5,CASSYLAVNTEAFF,TGTGCCAGCAGTTACCTGGCGGTGAACACTGAAGCTTTCTTT
TRBJ1-5,many,.,TRBV2,CASTLDGYSNQPQHF,TGTGCCAGCACCCTGGACGGTTATAGCAATCAGCCCCAGCATTTT
TRBJ2-7,.,.,TRBV6-5,CASGFGAEKSPYEQYF,TGTGCCAGCGGTTTCGGGGCAGAAAAAAGTCCCTACGAGCAGTACTTC
TRBJ2-2,many,TRBD2,TRBV12-3/TRBV12-4,CASSLALLAGGPYTGELFF,TGTGCCAGCAGTTTAGCCCTACTAGCGGGGGGCCCCTACACCGGGGAGCTGTTTTTT
TRBJ2-7,.,.,TRBV14,CASSQHSQVTYEQYF,TGTGCCAGCAGCCAACATAGTCAGGTCACCTACGAGCAGTACTTC
TRBJ2-5,many,.,TRBV29-1,CSVPSQETQYF,TGCAGCGTCCCAAGCCAAGAGACCCAGTACTTC
TRBJ1-2,many,TRBD1,TRBV25-1,CASSQIGQATGGYTF,TGTGCCAGCAGTCAAATCGGACAGGCGACCGGGGGCTACACCTTC
TRBJ2-2,many,.,TRBV14,CASSQDLDISNTGELFF,TGTGCCAGCAGCCAAGATCTGGACATTTCGAACACCGGGGAGCTGTTTTTT
TRBJ1-5,many,.,TRBV5-1,CASSLYGTGQPQHF,TGCGCCAGCAGCTTGTACGGGACTGGTCAGCCCCAGCATTTT
TRBJ1-2,many,.,TRBV20-1,CSAREQGLYGYTF,TGCAGTGCTAGAGAACAGGGTCTGTATGGCTACACCTTC
TRBJ1-1,many,.,TRBV6-5,CASSYSLNTEAFF,TGTGCCAGCAGTTACTCGCTGAACACTGAAGCTTTCTTT
TRBJ2-2,many,.,TRBV14,CASSQDPLATGELFF,TGTGCCAGCAGCCAAGACCCCCTAGCCACCGGGGAGCTGTTTTTT
TRBJ1-5,many,TRBD1,TRBV25-1,CASSESGQLNQPQHF,TGTGCCAGCAGTGAATCGGGACAGCTAAATCAGCCCCAGCATTTT
TRBJ2-1,few,TRBD2,TRBV11-2,CASSLEYSGRTYNEQFF,TGTGCCAGCAGCTTAGAGTACAGCGGGAGGACCTACAATGAGCAGTTCTTC
TRBJ1-1,.,.,TRBV2,CASRGSSYTEAFF,TGTGCCAGCAGAGGGTCCAGCTACACTGAAGCTTTCTTT
TRBJ1-2,many,.,TRBV28,CASSLPGPTDTGYTF,TGTGCCAGCAGTTTACCGGGACCCACGGATACGGGCTACACCTTC
TRBJ1-2,many,.,TRBV20-1,CSAPGPMNYGYTF,TGCAGTGCCCCGGGACCGATGAACTATGGCTACACCTTC
TRBJ2-7,.,.,TRBV27,CASSLLRGYEQYF,TGTGCCAGCAGTTTATTGCGGGGCTACGAGCAGTACTTC